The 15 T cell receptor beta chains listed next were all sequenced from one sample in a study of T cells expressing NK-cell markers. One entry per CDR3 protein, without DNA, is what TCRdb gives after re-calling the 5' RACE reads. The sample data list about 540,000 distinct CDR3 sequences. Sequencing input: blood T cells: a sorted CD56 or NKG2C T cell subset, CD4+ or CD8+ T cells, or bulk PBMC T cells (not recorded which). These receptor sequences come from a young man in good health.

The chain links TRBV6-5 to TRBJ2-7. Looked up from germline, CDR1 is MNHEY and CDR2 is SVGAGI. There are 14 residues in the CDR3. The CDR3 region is CASSYAGFSYEQYF.

The CDR3 spells CSARDLNRGQGGELFF. The chain recombines TRBV20-1 with TRBJ2-2; the TCRdb call, TRBD1, lacks DNA for checking. The CDR3 spans 16 residues. Germline loops: CDR1 DFQATT, CDR2 SNEGSKA (reference sequence).

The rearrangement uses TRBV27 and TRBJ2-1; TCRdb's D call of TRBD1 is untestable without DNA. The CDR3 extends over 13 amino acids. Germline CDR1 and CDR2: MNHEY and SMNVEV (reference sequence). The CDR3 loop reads CASRRTGFHEQFF.

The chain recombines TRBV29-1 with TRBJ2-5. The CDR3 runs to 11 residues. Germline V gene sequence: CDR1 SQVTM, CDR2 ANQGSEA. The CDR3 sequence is CSVDRTGTQYF.

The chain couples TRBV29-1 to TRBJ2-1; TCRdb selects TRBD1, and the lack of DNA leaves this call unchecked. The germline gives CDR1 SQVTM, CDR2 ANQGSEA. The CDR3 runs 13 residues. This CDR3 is CSVAGQGVDEQFF.

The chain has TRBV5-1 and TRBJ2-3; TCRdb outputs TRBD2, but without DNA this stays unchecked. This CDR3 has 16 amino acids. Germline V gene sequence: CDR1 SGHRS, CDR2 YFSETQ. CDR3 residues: CASFRAAGADTDTQYF.

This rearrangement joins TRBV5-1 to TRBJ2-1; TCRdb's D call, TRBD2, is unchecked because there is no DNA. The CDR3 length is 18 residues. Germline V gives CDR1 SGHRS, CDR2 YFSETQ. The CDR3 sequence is CASTEGGLAGGRYNEQFF.

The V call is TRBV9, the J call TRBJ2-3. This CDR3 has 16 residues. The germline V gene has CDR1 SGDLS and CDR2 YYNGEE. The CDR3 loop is CASSHGGSAITDTQYF.

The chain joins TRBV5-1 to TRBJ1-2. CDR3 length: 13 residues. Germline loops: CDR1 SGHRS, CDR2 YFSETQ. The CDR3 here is CASSPSRGPGYTF.

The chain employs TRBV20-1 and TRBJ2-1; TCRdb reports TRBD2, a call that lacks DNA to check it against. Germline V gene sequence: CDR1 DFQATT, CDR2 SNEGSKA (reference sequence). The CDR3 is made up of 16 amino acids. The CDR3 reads CSDEPFGTSGHNEQFF.

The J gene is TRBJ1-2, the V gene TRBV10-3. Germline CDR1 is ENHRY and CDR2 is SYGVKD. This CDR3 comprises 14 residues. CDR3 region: CATLYSSGNYGYTF.

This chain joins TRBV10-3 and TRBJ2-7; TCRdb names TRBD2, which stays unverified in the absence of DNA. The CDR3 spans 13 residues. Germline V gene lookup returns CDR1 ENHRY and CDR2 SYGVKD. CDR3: CAIRETSGYEQYF.

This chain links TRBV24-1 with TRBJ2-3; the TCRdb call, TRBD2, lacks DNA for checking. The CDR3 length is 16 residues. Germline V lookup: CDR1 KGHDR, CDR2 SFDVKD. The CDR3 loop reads CATSGTSGTRTDTQYF.

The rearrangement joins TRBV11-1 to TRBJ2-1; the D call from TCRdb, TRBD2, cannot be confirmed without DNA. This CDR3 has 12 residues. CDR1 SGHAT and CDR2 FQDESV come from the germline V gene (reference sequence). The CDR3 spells CASSSGLAWEFF.

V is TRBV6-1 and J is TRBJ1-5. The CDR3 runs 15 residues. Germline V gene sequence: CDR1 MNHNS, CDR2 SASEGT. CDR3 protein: CASSDGVLSNQPQHF.